The clone carrying this T cell receptor beta chain was observed at least ten times. The sample originates from a study of T cell repertoires in cytomegalovirus infection. One entry per CDR3 protein results from TCRdb running MiXCR on the reads. The data hold about 680,000 distinct CDR3 sequences, with roughly 26% observed a single time. Germline V gene data show CDR1 as ENHRY and CDR2 as SYGVKD. Trimming took 0 bases from V and 4 from J; bases not matched to a gene: 17. This CDR3 is 20 amino acids long. The receptor comes from a human donor in good health (CMV status not recorded). Some clones in this sample may be carry-over from other donors' samples. The chain uses TRBV10-3 and TRBJ2-7; 11 bases line up with TRBD1. Sequencing was carried out using CD8+ T cells from PBMCs. The CDR3 sequence: CAISESKIITGQGVRYEQYF. As DNA, the CDR3 is TGTGCCATCAGTGAGTCGAAAATAATAACGGGACAGGGGGTGAGGTACGAGCAGTACTTC.